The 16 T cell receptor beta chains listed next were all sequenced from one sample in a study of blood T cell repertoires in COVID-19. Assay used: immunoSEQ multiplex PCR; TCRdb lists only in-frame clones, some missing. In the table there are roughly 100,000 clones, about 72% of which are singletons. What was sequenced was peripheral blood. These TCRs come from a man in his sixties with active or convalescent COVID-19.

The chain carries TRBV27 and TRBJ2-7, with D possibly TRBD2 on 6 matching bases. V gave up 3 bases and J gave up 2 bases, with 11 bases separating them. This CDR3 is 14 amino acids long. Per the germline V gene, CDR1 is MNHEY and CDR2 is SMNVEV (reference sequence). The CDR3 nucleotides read TGTGCCAGCAGTTTCCGAGGGAGGCCCTACGAGCAGTACTTC. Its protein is CASSFRGRPYEQYF.

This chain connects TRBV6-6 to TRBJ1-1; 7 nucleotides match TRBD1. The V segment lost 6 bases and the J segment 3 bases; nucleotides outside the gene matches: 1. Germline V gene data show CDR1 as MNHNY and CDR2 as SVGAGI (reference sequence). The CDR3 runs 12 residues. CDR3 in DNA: TGTGCCAGCAGAGACAGGGACACTGAAGCTTTCTTT. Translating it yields CASRDRDTEAFF.

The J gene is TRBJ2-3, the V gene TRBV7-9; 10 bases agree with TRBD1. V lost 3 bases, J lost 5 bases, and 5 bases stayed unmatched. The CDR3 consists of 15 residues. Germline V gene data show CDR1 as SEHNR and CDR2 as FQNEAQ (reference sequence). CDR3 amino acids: CASSLGQGIKDTQYF. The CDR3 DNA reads TGTGCCAGCAGCTTGGGACAGGGGATCAAAGATACGCAGTATTTT.

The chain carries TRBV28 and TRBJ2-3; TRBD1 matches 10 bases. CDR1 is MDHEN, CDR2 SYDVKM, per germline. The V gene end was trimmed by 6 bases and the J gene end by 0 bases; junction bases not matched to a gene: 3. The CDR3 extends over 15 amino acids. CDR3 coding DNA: TGTGCCAGCAGGACAGGGGGCGCAAGCACAGATACGCAGTATTTT. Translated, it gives CASRTGGASTDTQYF.

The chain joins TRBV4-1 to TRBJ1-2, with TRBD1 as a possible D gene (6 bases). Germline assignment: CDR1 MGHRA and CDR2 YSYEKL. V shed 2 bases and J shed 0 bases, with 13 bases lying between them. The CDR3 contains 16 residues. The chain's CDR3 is CASSQLSGQSNYGYTF. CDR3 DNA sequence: TGCGCCAGCAGCCAACTATCAGGACAGTCTAACTATGGCTACACCTTC.

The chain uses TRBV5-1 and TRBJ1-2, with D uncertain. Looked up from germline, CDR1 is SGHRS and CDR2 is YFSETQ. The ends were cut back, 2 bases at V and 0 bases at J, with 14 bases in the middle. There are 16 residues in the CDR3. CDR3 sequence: CASSFSSGNTNYGYTF. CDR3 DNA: TGCGCCAGCAGCTTCTCTTCCGGGAATACTAACTATGGCTACACCTTC.

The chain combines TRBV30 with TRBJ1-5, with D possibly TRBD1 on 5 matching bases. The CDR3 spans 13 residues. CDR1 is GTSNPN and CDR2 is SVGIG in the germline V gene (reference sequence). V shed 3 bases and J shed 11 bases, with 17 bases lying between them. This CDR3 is CAWSADGPGAQHF. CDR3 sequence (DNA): TGTGCCTGGAGCGCCGACGGTCCGGGGGCCCAGCATTTT.

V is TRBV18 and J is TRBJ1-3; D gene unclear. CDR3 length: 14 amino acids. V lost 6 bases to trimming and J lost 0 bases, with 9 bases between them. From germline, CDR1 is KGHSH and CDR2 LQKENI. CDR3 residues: CASSRENSGNTIYF. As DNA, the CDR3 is TGTGCCAGCTCTAGAGAAAACTCTGGAAACACCATATATTTT.

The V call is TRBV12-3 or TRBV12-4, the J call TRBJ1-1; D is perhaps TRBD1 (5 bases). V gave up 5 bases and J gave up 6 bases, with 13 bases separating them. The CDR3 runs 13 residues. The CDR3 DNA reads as TGTGCCAGCAGTATCAGGGAGGGGTCTGAAGCTTTCTTT. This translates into CASSIREGSEAFF.

CDR3 protein: CASSTGGTDTQYF. The DNA of the CDR3 is TGTGCCAGCAGTACGGGAGGCACAGATACGCAGTATTTT. The rearrangement uses TRBV28 and TRBJ2-3; D might be TRBD2 (6 bases). The CDR3 is made up of 13 amino acids. V was cut by 5 bases and J by 1 base, with 7 bases left in between. Germline CDR1 and CDR2: MDHEN and SYDVKM.

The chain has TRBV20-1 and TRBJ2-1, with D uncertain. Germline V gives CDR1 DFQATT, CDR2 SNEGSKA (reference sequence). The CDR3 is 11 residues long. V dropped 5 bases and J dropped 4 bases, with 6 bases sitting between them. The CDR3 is CSAPSYNEQFF. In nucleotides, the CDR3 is TGCAGTGCTCCTTCTTACAATGAGCAGTTCTTC.

The CDR3 protein is CATSGWTGYEQYV. For the CDR3, the DNA is TGTGCCACCAGTGGTTGGACAGGCTACGAGCAGTACGTC. The chain joins TRBV24-1 to TRBJ2-7, with 7 bases aligning to TRBD1. The trim removed 5 bases at V and 3 bases at J, leaving 3 bases unmatched. This CDR3 spans 13 amino acids. Germline V gene data show CDR1 as KGHDR and CDR2 as SFDVKD.

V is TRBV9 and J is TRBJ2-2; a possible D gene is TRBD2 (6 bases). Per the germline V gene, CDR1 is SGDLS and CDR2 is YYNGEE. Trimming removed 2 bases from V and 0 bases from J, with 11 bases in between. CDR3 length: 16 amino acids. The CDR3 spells CASSVGGRTNTGELFF. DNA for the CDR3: TGTGCCAGCAGCGTGGGGGGAAGAACGAACACCGGGGAGCTGTTTTTT.

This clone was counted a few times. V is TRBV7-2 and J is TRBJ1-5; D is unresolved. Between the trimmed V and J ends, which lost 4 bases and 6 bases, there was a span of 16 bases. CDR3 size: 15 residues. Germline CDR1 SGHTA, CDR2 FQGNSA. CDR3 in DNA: TGTGCCAGCAGCTCGACGCCGGGAGGAGGTCAGCCCCAGCATTTT. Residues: CASSSTPGGGQPQHF.

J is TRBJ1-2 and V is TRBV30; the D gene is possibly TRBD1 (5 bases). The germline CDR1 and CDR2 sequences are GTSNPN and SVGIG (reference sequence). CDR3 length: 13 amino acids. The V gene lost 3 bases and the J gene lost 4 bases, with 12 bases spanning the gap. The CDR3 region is CAWRMGEAYGYTF. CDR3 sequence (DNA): TGTGCCTGGAGAATGGGGGAGGCCTATGGCTACACCTTC.

The CDR3 sequence: CSVEVGTEIQETQYF. The CDR3 coding sequence is TGCAGCGTTGAAGTGGGGACAGAGATACAAGAGACCCAGTACTTC. V usage is TRBV29-1 and J usage is TRBJ2-5; 7 bases line up with TRBD1. The V segment lost 1 base and the J segment 2 bases; nucleotides outside the gene matches: 7. The CDR3 sequence is 15 residues long. CDR1 and CDR2 from the germline V gene are SQVTM and ANQGSEA. Complete variable domain (other parts from reference TRBV29-1 and TRBJ2-5): SAVISQKPSRDICQRGTSLTIQCQVDSQVTMMFWYRQQPGQSLTLIATANQGSEATYESGFVIDKFPISRPNLTFSTLTVSNMSPEDSSIYLCSVEVGTEIQETQYFGPGTRLLVL.